This T cell receptor (beta chain) was identified during a study of blood T cell repertoires in COVID-19. Study in general: The United States, Italy and Spain were the sources of the acute and convalescent COVID-19 samples. The cDNA or gDNA used as material had been derived from T cells, B-cell-depleted T cells, or PBMCs.

The participants were between roughly 18 and 100 years old and came from about two dozen US areas. Cohort allocation depended upon clinical history that participants reported. The J segment lost 6 bases and the V segment lost 3 bases, leaving 3 bases of the junction unmatched. CDR1 MNHEY and CDR2 SMNVEV come from the germline V gene (reference sequence). This CDR3 comprises 14 residues. This clone was counted a single time. Sequencing used immunoSEQ multiplex PCR; TCRdb keeps in-frame clones, though not all of them. The table lists about 180,000 clones, more than 65% of them singletons, with about 5.7% in the top ten.

The rearrangement joins TRBV27 to TRBJ2-3; 10 nucleotides match TRBD2. The receptor was isolated from a woman aged 40 to 55 with acute COVID-19. The sample comprised PBMCs or T cells enriched from blood (not recorded which). The CDR3 protein is CASSFSGRSDTQYF. The CDR3 DNA reads TGTGCCAGCAGTTTTAGCGGGAGGTCCGATACGCAGTATTTT.